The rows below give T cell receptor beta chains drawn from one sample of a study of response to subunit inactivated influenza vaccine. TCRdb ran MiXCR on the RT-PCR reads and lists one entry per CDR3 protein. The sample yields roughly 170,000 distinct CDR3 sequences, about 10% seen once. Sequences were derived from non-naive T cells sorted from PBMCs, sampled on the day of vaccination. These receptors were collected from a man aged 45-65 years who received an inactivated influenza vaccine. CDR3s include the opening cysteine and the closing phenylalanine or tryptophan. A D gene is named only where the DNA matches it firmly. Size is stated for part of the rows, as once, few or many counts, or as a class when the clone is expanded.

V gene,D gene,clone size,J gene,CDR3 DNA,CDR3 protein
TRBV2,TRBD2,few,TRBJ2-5,TGTGCCAGCAAGCCTAGCGGGCTTTACTACCAAGAGACCCAGTACTTC,CASKPSGLYYQETQYF
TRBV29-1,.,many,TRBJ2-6,TGCAGCGTTGAAGAGCCACGGTCTGGGGCCAACGTCCTGACTTTC,CSVEEPRSGANVLTF
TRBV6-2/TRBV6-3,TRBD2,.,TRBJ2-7,TGTGCCAGCAGGGGGGCTAGCGGGACCCCCTACGAGCAGTACTTC,CASRGASGTPYEQYF
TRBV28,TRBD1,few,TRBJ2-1,TGTGCCAGCATCCCTATGTGGCAGGGGGCCTACAATGAGCAGTTCTTC,CASIPMWQGAYNEQFF
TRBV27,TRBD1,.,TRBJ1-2,TGTGCCAGCCAGGAGGGGACAGGGACCAACTATGGCTACACCTTC,CASQEGTGTNYGYTF
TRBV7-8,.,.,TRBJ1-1,TGTGCCAGCAGCCCTCTGAGGTTGACTGAAGCTTTCTTT,CASSPLRLTEAFF
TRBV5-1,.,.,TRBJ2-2,TGCGCCAGCAGCGCGAACAGAGGAGCGAACACCGGGGAGCTGTTTTTT,CASSANRGANTGELFF
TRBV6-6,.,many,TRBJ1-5,TGTGCCAGCAGTCCACCCAATCAGCCCCAGCATTTT,CASSPPNQPQHF
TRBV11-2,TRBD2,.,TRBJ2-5,TGTGCCAGCAGCTTCGGGACTACACAAGAGACCCAGTACTTC,CASSFGTTQETQYF
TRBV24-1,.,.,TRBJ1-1,TGTGCCACCAGTGCCTGGAATGGCGCTGAAGCTTTCTTT,CATSAWNGAEAFF
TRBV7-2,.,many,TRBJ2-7,TGTGCCAGCAGCTTACAGGGGGGGGGCCGAGCCTACGAGCAGTACTTC,CASSLQGGGRAYEQYF
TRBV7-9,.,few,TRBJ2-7,TGTGCCAGCAGCTTAAGTAGAGCCTACTCCTACGAGCAGTACTTC,CASSLSRAYSYEQYF